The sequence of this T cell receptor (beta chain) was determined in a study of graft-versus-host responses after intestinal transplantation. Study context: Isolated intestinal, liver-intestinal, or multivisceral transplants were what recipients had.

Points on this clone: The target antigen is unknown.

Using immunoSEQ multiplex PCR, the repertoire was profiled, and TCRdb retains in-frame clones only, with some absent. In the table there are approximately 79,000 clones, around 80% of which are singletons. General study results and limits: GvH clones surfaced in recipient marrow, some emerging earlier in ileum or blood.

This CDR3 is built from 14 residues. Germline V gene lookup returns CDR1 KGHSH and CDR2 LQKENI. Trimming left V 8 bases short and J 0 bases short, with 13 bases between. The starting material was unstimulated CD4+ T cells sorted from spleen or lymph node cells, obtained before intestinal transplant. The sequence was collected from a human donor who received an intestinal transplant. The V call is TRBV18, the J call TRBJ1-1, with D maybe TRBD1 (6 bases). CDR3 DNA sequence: TGTGCCAGCCGGTGGGACAACATGAACACTGAAGCTTTCTTT. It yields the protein CASRWDNMNTEAFF.